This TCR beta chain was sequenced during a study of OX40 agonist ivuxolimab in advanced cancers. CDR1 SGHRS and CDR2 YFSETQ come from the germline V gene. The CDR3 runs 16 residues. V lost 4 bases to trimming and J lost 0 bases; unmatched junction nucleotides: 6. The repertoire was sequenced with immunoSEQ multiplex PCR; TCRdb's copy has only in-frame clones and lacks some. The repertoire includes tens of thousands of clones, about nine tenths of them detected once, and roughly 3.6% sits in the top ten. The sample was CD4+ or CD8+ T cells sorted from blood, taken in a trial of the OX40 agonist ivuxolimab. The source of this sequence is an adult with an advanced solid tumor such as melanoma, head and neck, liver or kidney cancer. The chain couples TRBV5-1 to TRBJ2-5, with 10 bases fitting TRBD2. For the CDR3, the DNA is TGCGCCAGCAGCATTAGCGGGGGGCCGTACCAAGAGACCCAGTACTTC. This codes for CASSISGGPYQETQYF.